The 6 T cell receptor beta chains below come from one sample, sequenced in a study of identical twins. Via MiXCR, TCRdb re-called the 5' RACE reads, giving one row per CDR3 protein. The sample records approximately 690,000 distinct CDR3 sequences, around 6% being singletons. Source material: naive T cells sorted from blood. Receptor source: a man in his late teens or twenties in good health.

J is TRBJ2-5 and V is TRBV7-9; no firm D call. Per the germline V gene, CDR1 is SEHNR and CDR2 is FQNEAQ (reference sequence). The CDR3 is 15 residues long. Trimming shortened V by 0 bases and J by 5 bases, and 13 bases separated the two germline ends. CDR3 nucleotides: TGTGCCAGCAGCTTAGCGTTTCCCAAGTCGGAGACCCAGTACTTC. Its protein product is CASSLAFPKSETQYF.

This chain uses TRBV4-2 with TRBJ1-1, with D maybe TRBD1 (6 bases). The CDR3 is 16 amino acids. With 1 base removed from V and 4 bases from J, the gap between germline ends came to 16 bases. Per germline, CDR1 LGHNA and CDR2 YNFKEQ. The CDR3 loop is CASSQVPGEVGTEAFF. CDR3 in DNA: TGTGCCAGCAGCCAAGTGCCAGGGGAGGTCGGCACTGAAGCTTTCTTT.

Worth noting for this clonotype: This sequence may be a read error, since a much larger clone differs from it by one base. The J gene is TRBJ1-4, the V gene TRBV29-1; tentatively, D is TRBD1 (5 bases). Per the germline V gene, CDR1 is SQVTM and CDR2 is ANQGSEA. This CDR3 region has 13 residues. V dropped 4 bases and J dropped 1 base, with 7 bases sitting between them. CDR3 bases: TGCAGCGTTGTGGGGGAAACTAATGAAAAACTGTTTTTT. This sequence encodes CSVVGETNEKLFF.

The chain links TRBV5-5 to TRBJ2-7; TRBD2 aligns across 11 bases. The germline CDR1 and CDR2 sequences are SGHKS and YYEKEE (reference sequence). The ends lost 2 bases at V and 4 bases at J; junction bases unmatched: 14. This CDR3 spans 18 amino acids. CDR3 region: CASSFPLAGGPELYEQYF. CDR3 DNA: TGTGCCAGCAGCTTTCCCCTAGCGGGAGGACCTGAACTTTACGAGCAGTACTTC.

This clonotype occurred many times. This rearrangement joins TRBV12-3 or TRBV12-4 to TRBJ1-1; perhaps TRBD1 as D (5 bases). The CDR3 covers 12 residues. V gave up 6 bases and J gave up 4 bases, with 9 bases separating them. The CDR3: CASRSGGTEAFF. The CDR3 DNA follows: TGTGCCAGCAGATCGGGGGGCACTGAAGCTTTCTTT.

This clonotype occurred a few times. This sequence joins TRBV4-2 and TRBJ2-3, with TRBD2 identical over 9 bases. After removal of 1 base from V and 8 bases from J, the junction contained 10 bases not matched to a gene. Germline values: CDR1 LGHNA, CDR2 YNFKEQ. The CDR3 covers 16 residues. The CDR3 sequence is CASSQAATSGLGTQYF. CDR3 nucleotide sequence: TGTGCCAGCAGCCAAGCGGCTACTAGCGGGTTGGGTACGCAGTATTTT.